The clone carrying this T cell receptor (beta chain) has only one observation. Its antigen is not identified. Depth targeted 1 in 200,000 to 1 in 1 million T cells, averaging approximately 10x coverage per clonotype. Libraries were prepared by immunoSEQ multiplex PCR; TCRdb keeps only in-frame clonotypes and omits some of them. The sample contains 330,000 or so clones, over 55% of which appear only once. CDR3 size: 12 residues. Germline V gives CDR1 LGHNT, CDR2 FRNRAP. The V end lost 6 bases, the J end lost 3 bases, and 9 bases lay between the germline ends. This entry comes from a study of cytotoxic CD8 clonotypes in ibrutinib-treated CLL. Study-wide context: The study included about 11 relapsed/refractory and roughly 15 treatment-naive patients; roughly 17 had IGHV unmutated disease. After median approximately 74 months, approximately 14 stayed in remission, about 12 progressed; responses approximately 24 partial, 2 complete. Broader study findings: Increased clonality at ibrutinib response gave way to a return toward baseline at progression.

The clonotype originates from a human donor with chronic lymphocytic leukemia. The material was PBMCs, obtained after 36 months of ibrutinib treatment. The V and J genes are TRBV12-5 and TRBJ2-7; TRBD1 or TRBD2 may be the D gene (5 bases each). CDR3 region: CASGPRGYEQYF. The CDR3 DNA sequence: TGTGCTAGTGGCCCGAGGGGCTACGAGCAGTACTTC. Full variable domain (remainder filled in from reference TRBV12-5 and TRBJ2-7): DARVTQTPRHKVTEMGQEVTMRCQPILGHNTVFWYRQTMMQGLELLAYFRNRAPLDDSGMPKDRFSAEMPDATLATLKIQPSEPRDSAVYFCASGPRGYEQYFGPGTRLTVT.